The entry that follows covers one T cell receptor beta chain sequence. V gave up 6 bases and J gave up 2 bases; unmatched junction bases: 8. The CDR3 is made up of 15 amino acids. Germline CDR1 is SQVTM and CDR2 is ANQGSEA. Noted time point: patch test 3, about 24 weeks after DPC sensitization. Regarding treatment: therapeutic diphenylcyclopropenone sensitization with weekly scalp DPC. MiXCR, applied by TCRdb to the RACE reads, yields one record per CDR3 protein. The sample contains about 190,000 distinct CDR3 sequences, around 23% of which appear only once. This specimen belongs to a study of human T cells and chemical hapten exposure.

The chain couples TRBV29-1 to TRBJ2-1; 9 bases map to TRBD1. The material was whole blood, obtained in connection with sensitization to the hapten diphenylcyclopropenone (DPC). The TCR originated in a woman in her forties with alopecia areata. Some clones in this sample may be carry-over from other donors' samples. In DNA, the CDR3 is TGCAGCGTGGATCCGGGACAGGGCACCTACAATGAGCAGTTCTTC. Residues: CSVDPGQGTYNEQFF.